Listed below are T cell receptor beta chains from one sample, sequenced in a study of T cell repertoires in cytomegalovirus infection. Antigen specificity for these receptors is unknown. TCRdb re-derived calls from the reads in MiXCR, one entry per CDR3 protein. The sample shows hundreds of thousands of distinct CDR3 sequences, roughly 42% of them seen only once. The specimen was cultured PBMCs, collected from culture after CMV antigen stimulation. These receptors were collected from a human donor in good health (CMV status not recorded). Some clones in this sample may be carry-over from other donors' samples. Each CDR3 is given with its conserved first and last residue. D genes are given only for firm matches. The size field is filled for only some rows; it gives once, few, many or a size class.

>14|TRBJ2-7|TRBV10-3|few|.
CAISEGLASYEQYF
TGTGCCATCAGTGAAGGACTGGCGTCCTACGAGCAGTACTTC
>14|TRBJ2-7|TRBV11-2|.|.
CASSLDYGGREQYF
TGTGCCAGCAGCTTAGATTACGGGGGTCGGGAGCAGTACTTC
>14|TRBJ2-6|TRBV6-6|.|.
CASSGGSGANVLTF
TGTGCCAGCAGTGGGGGTTCTGGGGCCAACGTCCTGACTTTC
>14|TRBJ2-1|TRBV5-1|.|.
CASSGNRLGDEQFF
TGCGCCAGCAGCGGGAACAGACTGGGAGATGAGCAGTTCTTC
>12|TRBJ1-1|TRBV7-2|once|.
CASSPGTYEAFF
TGTGCCAGCAGCCCAGGGACTTATGAAGCTTTCTTT
>16|TRBJ2-1|TRBV10-3|.|TRBD2
CAISGPGGLAGDEQFF
TGTGCCATCAGTGGCCCTGGGGGACTAGCGGGGGATGAGCAGTTCTTC
>12|TRBJ2-7|TRBV10-3|.|.
CALSEGRNEQYF
TGTGCCCTTTCGGAGGGACGAAACGAGCAGTACTTC
>13|TRBJ2-5|TRBV7-2|.|TRBD2
CAPGACGRETQYF
TGTGCCCCCGGAGCGTGCGGGAGGGAGACCCAGTACTTC
>15|TRBJ1-6|TRBV12-3/TRBV12-4|.|.
CASSLRMGYNSPLHF
TGTGCCAGCAGTTTAAGGATGGGTTATAATTCACCCCTCCACTTT
>15|TRBJ2-6|TRBV12-3/TRBV12-4|few|.
CASSVRVSGANVLTF
TGTGCCAGCAGTGTCAGGGTTAGTGGGGCCAACGTCCTGACTTTC
>14|TRBJ2-1|TRBV10-2|.|TRBD2
CASSAGLAGYEQFF
TGCGCCAGCAGCGCGGGACTAGCTGGGTATGAGCAGTTCTTC
>14|TRBJ2-1|TRBV7-2|.|.
CASRTGTSDGEQFF
TGTGCCAGCAGGACCGGGACCAGCGATGGTGAGCAGTTCTTC
>15|TRBJ2-2|TRBV7-2|many|TRBD1
CASSHDRGETGELFF
TGTGCCAGCAGCCACGACAGGGGGGAAACCGGGGAGCTGTTTTTT
>16|TRBJ2-5|TRBV10-3|.|TRBD1
CAISESTGTGGETQYF
TGTGCCATCAGTGAGTCCACCGGGACAGGCGGTGAGACCCAGTACTTC
>15|TRBJ2-5|TRBV7-2|few|TRBD2
CASSLRGRYQETQYF
TGTGCCAGCAGCTTACGCGGGAGGTACCAAGAGACCCAGTACTTC
>12|TRBJ2-7|TRBV20-1|few|.
CSARGSAYEQYF
TGCAGTGCTAGGGGTAGCGCCTACGAGCAGTACTTC
>14|TRBJ2-3|TRBV4-1|few|.
CASSPGLKADTQYF
TGCGCCAGCAGCCCCGGGCTCAAGGCGGATACGCAGTATTTT
>14|TRBJ2-3|TRBV10-3|.|.
CAISERTTRDTQYF
TGTGCCATCAGTGAGAGGACCACGCGGGATACGCAGTATTTT
>15|TRBJ2-1|TRBV24-1|.|TRBD2
CATSDWERGGDEQFF
TGTGCCACCAGTGATTGGGAGCGGGGGGGCGATGAGCAGTTCTTC
>16|TRBJ2-5|TRBV20-1|.|TRBD2
CSADSATSGGQETQYF
TGCAGTGCTGACAGCGCGACTAGCGGGGGACAAGAGACCCAGTACTTC
>16|TRBJ2-1|TRBV7-2|.|.
CASSFLIAEPGNEQFF
TGTGCCAGCAGCTTCCTCATAGCGGAGCCCGGAAATGAGCAGTTCTTC
>14|TRBJ2-2|TRBV7-2|.|.
CASSFGSHTGELFF
TGTGCCAGCAGCTTCGGGAGTCACACCGGGGAGCTGTTTTTT
>17|TRBJ2-2|TRBV4-3|few|TRBD2
CASSQVGTSGNTGELFF
TGCGCCAGCAGCCAAGTGGGGACTAGCGGTAACACCGGGGAGCTGTTTTTT
>15|TRBJ2-1|TRBV10-3|few|TRBD2
CAIRRTSGGINEQFF
TGTGCCATCAGAAGGACTAGCGGGGGGATCAATGAGCAGTTCTTC
>13|TRBJ1-3|TRBV7-2|.|.
CASSLRERNTIYF
TGTGCCAGCAGCTTAAGGGAAAGGAACACCATATATTTT
>18|TRBJ1-1|TRBV7-8|.|TRBD1
CASSSFQGTDLMNTEAFF
TGTGCCAGCAGCTCATTCCAGGGGACAGATTTAATGAACACTGAAGCTTTCTTT
>16|TRBJ2-1|TRBV7-8|.|.
CASSIGTPRGYNEQFF
TGTGCCAGCAGCATAGGGACACCGCGAGGCTACAATGAGCAGTTCTTC
>14|TRBJ2-5|TRBV7-2|many|TRBD2
CASSFDLAGGPQYF
TGTGCCAGCAGCTTTGATCTAGCGGGGGGTCCCCAGTACTTC
>16|TRBJ2-3|TRBV7-6|few|TRBD2
CASSSGLELGTDTQYF
TGTGCCAGCAGTTCCGGACTAGAACTGGGCACAGATACGCAGTATTTT